There are many counts of the clone carrying this TCR beta chain. Beta-chain TCR CDR3 regions were amplified from RNA transcripts. The authors performed first-round RT-PCR with HTBI primers and then a second-round multiplex PCR. Each CDR3 protein gets one entry after TCRdb re-called the multiplex PCR reads with MiXCR. The data show about 210,000 distinct CDR3 sequences, around 30% seen once. The CDR3 loop spans 21 amino acids. The V and J ends lost 0 bases and 2 bases, in that order; junction bases with no gene match: 15. Germline V gene data show CDR1 as SGHVS and CDR2 as FQNEAQ. This record belongs to a study of Graves' ophthalmopathy and Graves' hyperthyroidism.

Specimen: peripheral blood. J is TRBJ2-7 and V is TRBV7-8; 14 bases are a match to TRBD2. The TCR sequence derives from a man aged 45 to 65 with Graves' ophthalmopathy. The CDR3 region is CASSLAGGGSGTSGSAYEQYF. The CDR3 DNA sequence: TGTGCCAGCAGCTTAGCCGGGGGGGGTTCCGGGACTAGCGGGAGCGCCTACGAGCAGTACTTC.